This passage covers 19 T cell receptor beta chains from one sample sequenced in a study of T cell responses to AZD1222 COVID-19 vaccine. The assay was immunoSEQ multiplex PCR, and TCRdb's table has in-frame clones only and misses some. The sample contains roughly 70,000 clones, 82% of which appear only once. The source material was peripheral blood, sampled on day 0 of AZD1222 vaccination. The receptors here all came from an adult in good health.

The V and J genes are TRBV5-5 and TRBJ1-1; 7 nucleotides line up with TRBD1. This CDR3 comprises 14 residues. The junction had 7 bases not matched to a gene; V was cut back by 5 bases and J by 3 bases. Germline CDR1 and CDR2: SGHKS and YYEKEE (reference sequence). The CDR3 loop reads CASSPTGAYTEAFF. Written as DNA, the CDR3 is TGTGCCAGCAGTCCTACAGGGGCTTACACTGAAGCTTTCTTT.

The chain combines TRBV6-5 with TRBJ1-5, with 7 bases that match TRBD1. Germline trimming cut 11 bases from V and 3 bases from J; bases unmatched to any gene: 7. The CDR3 has 13 amino acids. The germline CDR1 and CDR2 sequences are MNHEY and SVGAGI. CDR3 amino acids: CAGKTGNNQPQHF. The CDR3 nucleotides read TGTGCCGGAAAGACAGGGAACAATCAGCCCCAGCATTTT.

The chain combines TRBV12-5 with TRBJ2-7; D ambiguous. Germline V gives CDR1 LGHNT, CDR2 FRNRAP. This CDR3 has 10 amino acids. V shed 4 bases and J shed 2 bases, with 0 bases lying between them. The CDR3: CASGSYEQYF. DNA of the CDR3: TGTGCTAGTGGTTCCTACGAGCAGTACTTC.

The chain is built from TRBV5-1 and TRBJ1-5, with D uncertain. The V end lost 0 bases, the J end lost 5 bases, and 6 bases lay between the germline ends. The germline CDR1 and CDR2 sequences are SGHRS and YFSETQ. The CDR3 totals 13 residues. In DNA form, the CDR3 reads TGCGCCAGCAGCTTGGGGGCCGATCAGCCCCAGCATTTT. Translated, it gives CASSLGADQPQHF.

The V gene is TRBV5-1, the J gene TRBJ2-5; 9 bases match TRBD2. The CDR3 is made up of 15 amino acids. Per the germline V gene, CDR1 is SGHRS and CDR2 is YFSETQ. V dropped 5 bases and J dropped 2; count of bases not matched to a gene: 7. CDR3 amino acids: CASRFGSGGQETQYF. CDR3 DNA sequence: TGCGCCAGCAGATTTGGGAGCGGGGGGCAAGAGACCCAGTACTTC.

This chain connects TRBV7-9 to TRBJ1-6; 7 positions match TRBD1. The CDR3 loop spans 16 amino acids. The germline gives CDR1 SEHNR, CDR2 FQNEAQ (reference sequence). Trimming cost V 11 bases and J 5 bases; bases outside gene matches: 15. As DNA, the CDR3 is TGTGCCTCTCAAACCCAGGGGGGGACAGATAATTCACCCCTCCACTTT. It encodes CASQTQGGTDNSPLHF.

The chain employs TRBV19 and TRBJ2-7, with D tentatively TRBD1 (6 bases). Deletions cut 6 bases from V and 4 bases from J, with 10 bases between. This CDR3 region has 12 residues. CDR1 and CDR2 (germline): LNHDA, SQIVND (reference sequence). CDR3 DNA sequence: TGTGCCAGTAGCTCCACAGGGTACGAGCAGTACTTC. As protein: CASSSTGYEQYF. Full variable domain (rest looked up from reference TRBV19 and TRBJ2-7): DGGITQSPKYLFRKEGQNVTLSCEQNLNHDAMYWYRQDPGQGLRLIYYSQIVNDFQKGDIAEGYSVSREKKESFPLTVTSAQKNPTAFYLCASSSTGYEQYFGPGTRLTVT.

This chain links TRBV5-1 with TRBJ2-7; TRBD2 aligns across 8 bases. This CDR3 has 14 residues. Germline loops: CDR1 SGHRS, CDR2 YFSETQ. V dropped 0 bases and J dropped 4; count of bases not matched to a gene: 3. The CDR3 DNA is TGCGCCAGCAGCTTGGACGGGGGGGTGTACGAGCAGTACTTC. Residues: CASSLDGGVYEQYF.

V gene TRBV7-2 combines with J gene TRBJ1-3, with TRBD1 matching over 7 bases. The CDR3 is 15 residues long. The germline CDR1 and CDR2 sequences are SGHTA and FQGNSA. Trimming at V came to 1 base and at J to 4 bases, leaving 4 bases not matched to a gene. CDR3 region: CASSLVTGVGNTIYF. Here the CDR3 DNA reads TGTGCCAGCAGCTTAGTTACAGGGGTGGGAAACACCATATATTTT. The variable domain in full, with the rest retrieved from reference TRBV7-2 and TRBJ1-3, is GAGVSQSPSNKVTEKGKDVELRCDPISGHTALYWYRQSLGQGLEFLIYFQGNSAPDKSGLPSDRFSAERTGGSVSTLTIQRTQQEDSAVYLCASSLVTGVGNTIYFGEGSWLTVV.

The chain combines TRBV28 with TRBJ1-2; 8 nucleotides align to TRBD1. The V and J ends lost 10 bases and 8 bases, in that order; junction bases with no gene match: 15. This CDR3 region has 14 residues. In germline, CDR1 is MDHEN, CDR2 SYDVKM. DNA of the CDR3: TGTGCCATCCGACAGGGGTCGGATTTCGCCGGCTACACCTTC. Its protein product is CAIRQGSDFAGYTF.

The rearrangement links TRBV4-1 to TRBJ1-4, with D tentatively TRBD1 (6 bases). The CDR3 consists of 14 residues. CDR1 is MGHRA and CDR2 is YSYEKL in the germline V gene. The V end was cut by 0 bases, the J end by 8 bases, with 10 bases between. CDR3 loop: CASSQDTDSEKLFF. Here the CDR3 DNA reads TGCGCCAGCAGCCAAGATACGGACAGCGAAAAACTGTTTTTT.

This chain connects TRBV29-1 to TRBJ2-5, with 8 bases lining up with TRBD1. Germline assignment: CDR1 SQVTM and CDR2 ANQGSEA. The V gene end was trimmed by 6 bases and the J gene end by 5 bases; junction bases not matched to a gene: 11. CDR3 length equals 14 residues. CDR3 DNA: TGCAGCGTGACGGACGGGACAGGACCCGAGACCCAGTACTTC. Protein product: CSVTDGTGPETQYF.

The chain employs TRBV28 and TRBJ2-7; TRBD1 is a possible D gene (6 bases). The CDR3 sequence is 19 residues long. From germline, CDR1 is MDHEN and CDR2 SYDVKM. Trimming left V 5 bases short and J 0 bases short, with 26 bases between. CDR3 residues: CASSHALPRGQGFSYEQYF. The CDR3 nucleotides read TGTGCCAGCAGTCATGCCCTCCCCCGGGGTCAGGGGTTCTCCTACGAGCAGTACTTC.

The chain carries TRBV10-2 and TRBJ2-3, with 7 bases that match TRBD2. Germline V lookup: CDR1 WSHSY, CDR2 SAAADI. The CDR3 is 15 amino acids. The junction had 4 bases not matched to a gene; V was cut back by 4 bases and J by 0 bases. CDR3 amino acids: CASSVISGSTDTQYF. In nucleotides, the CDR3 is TGCGCCAGCAGTGTAATTAGCGGGAGCACAGATACGCAGTATTTT.

This clone was seen only once. The chain recombines TRBV20-1 with TRBJ1-6; unclear D gene. Trimming took off 3 bases at V and 9 bases at J, with 18 bases between the two ends. Germline V gene sequence: CDR1 DFQATT, CDR2 SNEGSKA (reference sequence). The CDR3 covers 15 residues. The CDR3 sequence: CSASSPPLPSSPLHF. The CDR3 coding sequence is TGCAGTGCTAGTTCCCCGCCCCTCCCCAGTTCACCCCTCCACTTT.

This chain joins TRBV7-9 and TRBJ1-2, with no clear D. Germline V gene lookup returns CDR1 SEHNR and CDR2 FQNEAQ (reference sequence). Trimming took off 6 bases at V and 8 bases at J, with 16 bases between the two ends. The CDR3 covers 13 residues. CDR3 sequence reads: CASSGEDLGGYTF. The CDR3 DNA is TGTGCCAGCAGTGGAGAGGATTTGGGCGGCTACACCTTC.

In its sample, this clone was seen once. The chain couples TRBV10-3 to TRBJ1-3, with 8 bases identical to TRBD1. The CDR3 extends over 15 amino acids. V gave up 3 bases and J gave up 4 bases; unmatched junction bases: 5. Germline V lookup: CDR1 ENHRY, CDR2 SYGVKD. CDR3 region: CAISDRGLGGNTIYF. DNA for the CDR3: TGTGCCATCAGTGACAGGGGGCTGGGAGGAAACACCATATATTTT.

This chain uses TRBV6-5 with TRBJ1-2; D is ambiguous. The length of the CDR3 is 13 residues. In germline, CDR1 is MNHEY, CDR2 SVGAGI. V lost 2 bases and J lost 3, with 7 bases in between. The CDR3 loop reads CASSYLKDYGYTF. Written as DNA, the CDR3 is TGTGCCAGCAGTTACCTCAAAGACTATGGCTACACCTTC.

The CDR3 sequence is CASSEQGRDYGYTF. CDR3 in DNA: TGTGCCAGCAGTGAACAGGGGAGGGACTATGGCTACACCTTC. This chain uses TRBV27 with TRBJ1-2, with 7 nucleotides matching TRBD1. Germline assignment: CDR1 MNHEY and CDR2 SMNVEV (reference sequence). This CDR3 has 14 amino acids. J was trimmed by 3 bases and V by 5 bases; bases with no gene match: 6.